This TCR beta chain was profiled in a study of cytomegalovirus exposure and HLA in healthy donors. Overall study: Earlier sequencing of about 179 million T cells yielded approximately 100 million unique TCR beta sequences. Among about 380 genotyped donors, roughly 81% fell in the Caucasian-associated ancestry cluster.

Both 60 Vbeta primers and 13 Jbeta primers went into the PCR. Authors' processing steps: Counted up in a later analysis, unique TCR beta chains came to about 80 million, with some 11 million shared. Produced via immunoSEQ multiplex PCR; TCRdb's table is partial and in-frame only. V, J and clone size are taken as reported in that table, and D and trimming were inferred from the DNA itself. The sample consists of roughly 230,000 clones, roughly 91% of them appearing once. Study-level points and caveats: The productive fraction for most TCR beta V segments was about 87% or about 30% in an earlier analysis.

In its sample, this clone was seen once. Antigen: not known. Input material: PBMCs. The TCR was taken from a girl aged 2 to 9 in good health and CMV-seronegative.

The CDR3, as DNA: TGTGCCAGCAGCTTGCGGGGGGGCAAGATCGATGAGCAGTTCTTC. Its translation: CASSLRGGKIDEQFF. The chain uses TRBV7-2 and TRBJ2-1; 9 nucleotides match TRBD2. Germline loops: CDR1 SGHTA, CDR2 FQGNSA. Unmatched junction bases numbered 8, after V lost 3 bases and J lost 8 bases. The CDR3 has 15 residues. Full variable domain (rest looked up from reference TRBV7-2 and TRBJ2-1): GAGVSQSPSNKVTEKGKDVELRCDPISGHTALYWYRQSLGQGLEFLIYFQGNSAPDKSGLPSDRFSAERTGGSVSTLTIQRTQQEDSAVYLCASSLRGGKIDEQFFGPGTRLTVL.